Shown below are 24 T cell receptor beta chains from a single sample sequenced in a study of graft-versus-host responses after intestinal transplantation. What these receptors recognize is not known. This table comes from immunoSEQ multiplex PCR, and its TCRdb copy is limited to in-frame clones, with some not included. The sample holds roughly 120,000 clones, approximately 95% seen once. This specimen was unstimulated CD8+ T cells sorted from spleen or lymph node cells, taken before intestinal transplant. The receptor source for this set is a human donor who received an intestinal transplant.

The gene calls are TRBV7-9 and TRBJ2-7; 9 bases match TRBD1. J lost 5 bases, V lost 2 bases, and 7 bases had no gene match. Germline V gene lookup returns CDR1 SEHNR and CDR2 FQNEAQ (reference sequence). The CDR3 length is 15 residues. CDR3 in DNA: TGTGCCAGCAGCTTACCGGGACAGGGAGAGAACGAGCAGTACTTC. Its translation is CASSLPGQGENEQYF.

In its sample, this clone was seen a few times. The chain has TRBV25-1 and TRBJ2-2; D might be TRBD1 or TRBD2, each matching 6 bases. Germline CDR1 is MGHDK and CDR2 is SYGVNS. The CDR3 contains 15 residues. V lost 7 bases to trimming and J lost 3 bases, with 15 bases between them. CDR3 loop: CASTRRGVDTGELFF. The CDR3 DNA reads TGTGCCAGCACTCGGAGGGGGGTGGACACCGGGGAGCTGTTTTTT.

This chain joins TRBV4-3 and TRBJ2-7, with D perhaps matching TRBD1 or TRBD2 (5 bases each). Trimming removed 0 bases from V and 1 base from J, with 7 bases in between. Looked up from germline, CDR1 is LGHNA and CDR2 is YSLEER. The CDR3 length is 14 residues. CDR3 sequence: CASSQDEGSYEQYF. In DNA, the CDR3 is TGCGCCAGCAGCCAAGATGAGGGGTCCTACGAGCAGTACTTC.

V and J are TRBV9 and TRBJ2-2; no reliable D call. The ends were cut back, 5 bases at V and 2 bases at J, with 4 bases in the middle. Germline V gene data show CDR1 as SGDLS and CDR2 as YYNGEE. The length of the CDR3 is 12 residues. Here the CDR3 DNA reads TGTGCCAGCAGGCCAAACACCGGGGAGCTGTTTTTT. Its protein product is CASRPNTGELFF.

As DNA, the CDR3 is TGTGCCAGCAGCTTAACCGGACAGGGTGCCGGCTACACCTTC. Protein product: CASSLTGQGAGYTF. V usage is TRBV7-3 and J usage is TRBJ1-2; 8 positions agree with TRBD1. V shed 0 bases and J 8 bases; nucleotides not matched to a gene: 5. CDR3 length: 14 amino acids. Germline V CDR1 and CDR2: SGHTA, FQGTGA.

V gene TRBV4-1 combines with J gene TRBJ2-1; a possible D gene is TRBD2 (5 bases). The CDR3 length is 16 residues. The V end was cut by 3 bases, the J end by 2 bases, with 14 bases between. Germline V gene sequence: CDR1 MGHRA, CDR2 YSYEKL. The CDR3 nucleotides read TGCGCCAGCAGCCACCTTCAGAAGGGAGCCTACAATGAGCAGTTCTTC. The encoded protein is CASSHLQKGAYNEQFF.

The chain links TRBV6-5 to TRBJ2-7; tentatively, D is TRBD1 (6 bases). This CDR3 spans 15 amino acids. The V gene lost 0 bases and the J gene lost 5 bases, with 14 bases spanning the gap. Germline CDR1 is MNHEY and CDR2 is SVGAGI. The CDR3 sequence: CASSYSEQGRNEQYF. CDR3 bases: TGTGCCAGCAGTTACTCGGAACAGGGCCGAAACGAGCAGTACTTC.

V is TRBV6-5 and J is TRBJ1-1, with D uncertain. This CDR3 spans 12 amino acids. From germline, CDR1 is MNHEY and CDR2 SVGAGI. Trimming removed 0 bases at V and 8 bases at J, with 7 bases between. This CDR3 is CASSYSIREAFF. CDR3 nucleotides: TGTGCCAGCAGTTACTCGATAAGGGAAGCTTTCTTT.

The rearrangement joins TRBV6-5 to TRBJ1-5; TRBD1 might be the D (6 bases). The length of the CDR3 is 13 residues. Deletions cut 2 bases from V and 6 bases from J, with 8 bases between. The V gene's germline CDR1 is MNHEY and CDR2 SVGAGI. The CDR3 loop is CASSYGGGQPQHF. The CDR3 DNA reads TGTGCCAGCAGTTACGGGGGCGGTCAGCCCCAGCATTTT.

V and J are TRBV30 and TRBJ1-2; D not certain. Germline V gene lookup returns CDR1 GTSNPN and CDR2 SVGIG (reference sequence). The V gene lost 4 bases and the J gene lost 8 bases, with 11 bases spanning the gap. CDR3 length: 11 residues. The CDR3 reads CAWTKGGGYTF. In nucleotides, the CDR3 is TGTGCCTGGACCAAGGGAGGCGGCTACACCTTC.

The V call is TRBV19, the J call TRBJ1-1; D not resolved. The CDR3 extends over 13 amino acids. Per germline, CDR1 LNHDA and CDR2 SQIVND (reference sequence). V was trimmed by 4 bases and J by 1 base, leaving 7 bases between them. The CDR3 coding sequence is TGTGCCAGTAGTACCGGACGGAACACTGAAGCTTTCTTT. It translates to CASSTGRNTEAFF.

The chain joins TRBV28 to TRBJ2-6; D call uncertain. This CDR3 is 14 amino acids long. Germline assignment: CDR1 MDHEN and CDR2 SYDVKM. Between the trimmed V and J ends, which lost 3 bases and 2 bases, there was a span of 5 bases. The CDR3 nucleotides are TGTGCCAGCAGTTTGGGTACTGGGGCCAACGTCCTGACTTTC. As protein: CASSLGTGANVLTF.

CDR3 in DNA: TGTGCCAGCAGTTTCCCGGGACAGGGTGTCGCAGATACGCAGTATTTT. Protein: CASSFPGQGVADTQYF. V usage is TRBV28 and J usage is TRBJ2-3; 9 bases align to TRBD1. CDR3 length: 16 residues. V shed 3 bases, J shed 4 bases, and the junction held 8 bases outside the gene matches. The germline V gene has CDR1 MDHEN and CDR2 SYDVKM. Based on the CDR3 plus reference TRBV28 and TRBJ2-3, the full variable domain is DVKVTQSSRYLVKRTGEKVFLECVQDMDHENMFWYRQDPGLGLRLIYFSYDVKMKEKGDIPEGYSVSREKKERFSLILESASTNQTSMYLCASSFPGQGVADTQYFGPGTRLTVL.

The rearrangement uses TRBV25-1 and TRBJ2-7; D possibly corresponds to TRBD2 (5 bases). V lost 6 bases and J lost 2, with 14 bases in between. This CDR3 is built from 14 residues. Per the germline V gene, CDR1 is MGHDK and CDR2 is SYGVNS. The CDR3 reads CASSPGVFAYEQYF. The CDR3 DNA reads TGTGCCAGCAGCCCCGGGGTCTTTGCCTACGAGCAGTACTTC.

V usage is TRBV9 and J usage is TRBJ1-1, with TRBD1 identical over 9 bases. The germline V gene has CDR1 SGDLS and CDR2 YYNGEE. The CDR3 is 16 residues long. Trimming removed 3 bases from V and 0 bases from J; junction bases left unmatched: 6. The CDR3 is CASSAGQGFMNTEAFF. CDR3 nucleotide sequence: TGTGCCAGCAGCGCGGGACAGGGTTTTATGAACACTGAAGCTTTCTTT.

The J gene is TRBJ2-7, the V gene TRBV5-5, with TRBD2 matching 9 bases. With 1 base clipped from V and 0 bases from J, the junction kept 8 bases outside the gene matches. The CDR3 sequence is 17 residues long. Germline CDR1 is SGHKS and CDR2 is YYEKEE (reference sequence). The CDR3 DNA follows: TGTGCCAGCAGCTTGATCAGCGGGAGGACGATCTCCTACGAGCAGTACTTC. This encodes CASSLISGRTISYEQYF.

V usage is TRBV11-2 and J usage is TRBJ1-1; no definite D call. Germline V lookup: CDR1 SGHAT, CDR2 FQNNGV. The CDR3 is made up of 12 amino acids. V was cut by 3 bases and J by 5 bases, with 7 bases left in between. CDR3 amino acids: CASSFPATEAFF. The CDR3 DNA reads TGTGCCAGCAGCTTCCCCGCTACTGAAGCTTTCTTT. The variable domain in full, with the rest retrieved from reference TRBV11-2 and TRBJ1-1, is EAGVAQSPRYKIIEKRQSVAFWCNPISGHATLYWYQQILGQGPKLLIQFQNNGVVDDSQLPKDRFSAERLKGVDSTLKIQPAKLEDSAVYLCASSFPATEAFFGQGTRLTVV.

This clone was counted a single time. This chain uses TRBV7-2 with TRBJ1-5, with D unclear. This CDR3 contains 18 residues. V lost 1 base, J lost 6 bases, and 22 bases lay in between. Germline CDR1 SGHTA, CDR2 FQGNSA. CDR3 DNA sequence: TGTGCCAGCAGCTTAGATATTGCCTCGGGGTATCGGGGTCAGCCCCAGCATTTT. It encodes CASSLDIASGYRGQPQHF.

J is TRBJ1-2 and V is TRBV5-5, with D maybe TRBD1 (6 bases). The germline V gene encodes CDR1 SGHKS and CDR2 YYEKEE (reference sequence). With 4 bases removed from V and 2 bases from J, the gap between germline ends came to 9 bases. The CDR3 runs to 13 residues. The DNA for the CDR3 is TGTGCCAGCAGCCCTCAGGGGAACTATGGCTACACCTTC. Translation gives CASSPQGNYGYTF.

The CDR3 nucleotides read TGTGCCAGCAGCCAGACTAGCGAATCCTACGAGCAGTACTTC. Translated: CASSQTSESYEQYF. This chain joins TRBV7-9 and TRBJ2-7, with 8 bases that match TRBD2. V shed 5 bases and J 1 base; nucleotides not matched to a gene: 4. The CDR3 has 14 residues. Germline V CDR1 and CDR2: SEHNR, FQNEAQ (reference sequence).

The chain is built from TRBV28 and TRBJ2-5, with 7 positions matching TRBD2. From germline, CDR1 is MDHEN and CDR2 SYDVKM. J gave up 5 bases and V 7 bases, and 13 bases lay outside the gene matches. The CDR3 has 15 amino acids. The CDR3 region is CASTLAAALGETQYF. DNA for the CDR3: TGTGCCAGCACCCTAGCGGCAGCTCTTGGGGAGACCCAGTACTTC.

The J gene is TRBJ2-7, the V gene TRBV5-6, with D perhaps given as TRBD1 or TRBD2 (5 bases each). Germline CDR1 is SGHDT and CDR2 is YYEEEE. V was clipped by 4 bases and J by 2 bases, with 10 bases between them. The CDR3 extends over 13 amino acids. The CDR3 region is CASSPWGTYEQYF. In nucleotides, the CDR3 is TGTGCCAGCAGCCCGTGGGGGACCTACGAGCAGTACTTC.

The genes are TRBV27 and TRBJ2-1, with a possible D match to TRBD2 (6 bases). CDR1 and CDR2 (germline): MNHEY, SMNVEV (reference sequence). V lost 3 bases, J lost 7 bases, and 16 bases lay in between. The CDR3 covers 15 residues. For the CDR3, the DNA is TGTGCCAGCAGTTTGCGGGGCTTGGTCATAAATGAGCAGTTCTTC. The encoded protein is CASSLRGLVINEQFF.

The rearrangement uses TRBV11-2 and TRBJ2-1, with TRBD2 matching 8 bases. CDR3 length: 15 amino acids. The junction had 9 bases not matched to a gene; V was cut back by 5 bases and J by 6 bases. In germline, CDR1 is SGHAT, CDR2 FQNNGV. The CDR3 protein is CASSQIAGSFNEQFF. CDR3 DNA: TGTGCCAGCAGCCAAATAGCGGGAAGTTTCAATGAGCAGTTCTTC.